The clone carrying this T cell receptor beta chain occurred a few times. Its antigen is unknown. The source of the sample is a study of response to subunit inactivated influenza vaccine. Overall study findings and caveats: The authors put forward the suggestion that each seasonal influenza vaccination may bring in only a limited number of new T cells.

The CDR3 has 12 amino acids. V was pared by 1 base and J by 4 bases, with 5 bases between. The germline CDR1 and CDR2 sequences are LNHNV and YYDKDF (reference sequence). One entry per CDR3 protein, called by TCRdb with MiXCR from the RT-PCR reads. The table records 560,000 or so distinct CDR3 sequences, less than 8% of them present only once. Sequencing was performed on PBMCs from blood, taken about 23 months after vaccination. The sequence came from a man between 50 and 69 years old who received an inactivated influenza vaccine. This sequence joins TRBV15 and TRBJ2-7, with D hard to call. The CDR3 sequence: CATSRAYYEQYF. Here the CDR3 DNA reads TGTGCCACCAGCAGAGCTTATTACGAGCAGTACTTC.